A single TCR beta chain is shown here with its context. Its cognate antigen is unknown. The data were obtained in a study of T cell responses to AZD1222 COVID-19 vaccine. CDR3 length: 17 amino acids. V was trimmed by 4 bases and J by 0 bases, leaving 17 bases between them. CDR1 and CDR2 (germline): SGHTA, FQGTGA. The study, taken as a whole, reports: Regions left unmutated in variants are reportedly the target of nearly half of spike-specific TCRs. Spike-specific TCR depth and breadth grew after two AZD1222 doses. Only a handful of people who got AZD1222 tested seropositive at baseline.

Profiling relied on immunoSEQ multiplex PCR, and the TCRdb table lists in-frame clones only, not all of them. The profile shows over 130,000 clones, 75% to 90% of them singletons. The TCR sequence derives from an adult who received the AZD1222 COVID-19 vaccine. The chain links TRBV7-3 to TRBJ2-3; a possible D gene is TRBD1 (6 bases). Sequences were derived from peripheral blood, sampled 28 days after the second AZD1222 dose. The CDR3 here is CASSSTGIFKSTDTQYF. CDR3 nucleotides: TGTGCCAGCAGCTCAACAGGGATATTTAAAAGCACAGATACGCAGTATTTT.